A selection of T cell receptor beta chains follows, all from one sample in a study of cytomegalovirus exposure and HLA in healthy donors. Method: immunoSEQ multiplex PCR; TCRdb's copy keeps in-frame clones and lacks some. The data show about 120,000 clones, less than 80% seen once. The sample was PBMCs. The receptors here all came from a woman aged 35 to 49 in good health and CMV-seropositive. CDR3s include the opening cysteine and the closing phenylalanine or tryptophan. A D gene is named only where the DNA matches it firmly. Some rows have no size entry. The others give once, few or many, or a class for an expanded clone.

D gene	V gene	clone size	J gene	CDR3 protein	CDR3 DNA
TRBD2	TRBV25-1	.	TRBJ2-1	CASSEYSSGRSYNEQFF	TGTGCCAGCAGTGAATACTCTAGCGGGCGCTCCTACAATGAGCAGTTCTTC
.	TRBV9	few	TRBJ2-3	CASSVVDYTDTQYF	TGTGCCAGCAGCGTAGTGGACTACACAGATACGCAGTATTTT
.	TRBV6-5	.	TRBJ1-2	CASSPKWDSLYGYTF	TGTGCCAGCAGTCCTAAATGGGACTCCCTCTATGGCTACACCTTC
.	TRBV7-6	.	TRBJ2-1	CASSSGMLTNEQFF	TGTGCCAGCAGTTCCGGGATGCTTACAAATGAGCAGTTCTTC
.	TRBV27	.	TRBJ1-2	CASRGGVYGGYTF	TGTGCCAGCAGGGGGGGGGTTTATGGAGGCTACACCTTC
TRBD1	TRBV15	.	TRBJ2-2	CATGPGQTNTGELFF	TGTGCCACCGGACCGGGACAGACGAACACCGGGGAGCTGTTTTTT
TRBD2	TRBV2	few	TRBJ2-1	CASRVAGGGSYNEQFF	TGTGCCAGCAGGGTAGCGGGAGGGGGGTCCTACAATGAGCAGTTCTTC
.	TRBV28	.	TRBJ1-5	CASRLKTDFGPQHF	TGTGCCAGCAGACTGAAGACGGACTTCGGGCCCCAGCATTTT
TRBD2	TRBV9	few	TRBJ2-7	CASSSGLALYEQYF	TGTGCCAGCAGCTCGGGACTAGCGTTATACGAGCAGTACTTC
.	TRBV6-5	.	TRBJ2-3	CASSARGARDTQYF	TGTGCCAGCAGTGCCCGGGGGGCACGAGATACGCAGTATTTT
.	TRBV19	.	TRBJ2-7	CASSFSGAASYEQYF	TGTGCCAGTAGTTTTAGCGGAGCGGCGTCCTACGAGCAGTACTTC
.	TRBV2	.	TRBJ1-1	CASISGSGNLEAFF	TGTGCCAGCATCTCCGGATCGGGTAACCTTGAAGCTTTCTTT
TRBD1	TRBV25-1	once	TRBJ2-7	CASSEYKGTGVPYEQYF	TGTGCCAGCAGTGAATATAAAGGGACAGGGGTACCCTACGAGCAGTACTTC
.	TRBV4-1	.	TRBJ1-2	CASSQGTRDGKSYGYTF	TGCGCCAGCAGCCAAGGGACTAGGGACGGGAAGAGCTATGGCTACACCTTC
.	TRBV7-9	few	TRBJ1-1	CASSSLTGNTEAFF	TGTGCCAGCAGCTCCTTGACAGGGAACACTGAAGCTTTCTTT
TRBD1	TRBV4-3	few	TRBJ2-5	CASSQVVHGQAQETQYF	TGCGCCAGCAGCCAAGTAGTTCACGGACAGGCCCAAGAGACCCAGTACTTC
TRBD2	TRBV27	few	TRBJ2-1	CASSLSPRTSGALYNEQFF	TGTGCCAGCAGTTTATCCCCGAGGACTAGCGGGGCCCTATACAATGAGCAGTTCTTC
TRBD2	TRBV5-1	.	TRBJ2-7	CASSLGVAGGLHEQYF	TGCGCCAGCAGCTTGGGGGTGGCGGGAGGCCTCCACGAGCAGTACTTC
.	TRBV5-6	once	TRBJ2-2	CASSLYSGGRSTGELFF	TGTGCCAGCAGCTTGTATTCCGGGGGTAGATCGACCGGGGAGCTGTTTTTT
.	TRBV4-3	.	TRBJ2-2	CASSHQQGYFNTGELFF	TGCGCCAGCAGCCACCAACAGGGTTACTTCAACACCGGGGAGCTGTTTTTT
TRBD1	TRBV4-1	.	TRBJ2-6	CASSQPGQGWSGANVLTF	TGCGCCAGCAGCCAGCCGGGACAGGGCTGGTCGGGGGCCAACGTCCTGACTTTC
TRBD2	TRBV4-3	.	TRBJ2-2	CASSQESGLAVHPGELFF	TGCGCCAGCAGCCAAGAATCAGGACTAGCCGTCCACCCCGGGGAGCTGTTTTTT
.	TRBV7-9	.	TRBJ2-7	CASSPPARGNEQYF	TGTGCCAGCAGCCCCCCAGCCAGGGGCAACGAGCAGTACTTC
.	TRBV9	.	TRBJ2-5	CASSVGGVQETQYF	TGTGCCAGCAGCGTAGGCGGGGTCCAAGAGACCCAGTACTTC
.	TRBV29-1	.	TRBJ1-1	CSVGIQTMNTEAFF	TGCAGCGTCGGGATTCAAACCATGAACACTGAAGCTTTCTTT
TRBD1	TRBV9	many	TRBJ1-5	CASSPGQGSQPQHF	TGTGCCAGCTCCCCGGGACAGGGGTCTCAGCCCCAGCATTTT
.	TRBV7-2	.	TRBJ2-6	CASSLSGTGANVLTF	TGTGCCAGCAGCTTGTCAGGGACTGGGGCCAACGTCCTGACTTTC
.	TRBV4-1	.	TRBJ2-1	CASSQDLTKQFF	TGCGCCAGCAGCCAAGATCTGACAAAGCAGTTCTTC
.	TRBV10-3	few	TRBJ2-3	CAISPQPTSTDTQYF	TGTGCCATCAGTCCCCAACCAACTAGCACAGATACGCAGTATTTT
.	TRBV15	.	TRBJ2-2	CATSRQAGELFF	TGTGCCACCAGCAGGCAGGCCGGGGAGCTGTTTTTT
.	TRBV9	.	TRBJ1-4	CASSAGQDGLVNEKLFF	TGTGCCAGCAGTGCAGGACAAGATGGTCTCGTTAATGAAAAACTGTTTTTT
TRBD2	TRBV4-2	.	TRBJ2-2	CASSQDSGVNTGELFF	TGTGCCAGCAGCCAAGATAGCGGGGTGAACACCGGGGAGCTGTTTTTT